The clone carrying this T cell receptor beta chain came up many times. The antigen is not known. An assay was performed, and its level was deep. TCRdb's copy holds only in-frame clones and misses some; the assay was immunoSEQ multiplex PCR. The sample includes more than 900,000 clones, around 82% of them seen just once. This entry is derived from a study of shared clonotypes between healthy human individuals. At the level of the study: The plates for each donor numbered three CD4 naive, three CD4 memory, two CD8 naive and one CD8 memory.

The study's findings and limits: Estimated richness values were generally larger in naive subsets than in memory subsets.

Trimming cost V 4 bases and J 2 bases; bases outside gene matches: 6. From germline, CDR1 is ENHRY and CDR2 SYGVKD. This CDR3 has 15 residues. The source is a man younger than 35 in good health. Some clones in this sample may be carry-over from other donors' samples. V and J are TRBV10-3 and TRBJ2-3; 7 nucleotides match TRBD2. The sequenced sample consisted of memory CD4+ T cells from PBMCs. Subset: CD45RA-negative fraction. The CDR3 DNA sequence: TGTGCCATCAGTGTTGGCGGGAGCCCCACAGATACGCAGTATTTT. Translated, it gives CAISVGGSPTDTQYF.